This TCR beta chain originates from a study of STAT5B mutations in CD4+ large granular lymphocyte leukemia. Study outcomes and limitations: CD4-sorted patient repertoires seemed more clonal than healthy CD4+ repertoires.

In the original analysis: Productive clonotypes were detectable down to 2.59 x 10-5 frequency. Data came from immunoSEQ multiplex PCR; TCRdb stores just in-frame clones and leaves some out. The D gene and trimming were derived from the DNA, and the V and J assignments and clone size from that table. The data contain some 40,000 clones, approximately 86% of them singletons. V dropped 4 bases and J dropped 8 bases, with 17 bases sitting between them. This CDR3 has 14 amino acids. Germline lookup yields CDR1 MDHEN and CDR2 SYDVKM. Comments on this clone: The antigen remains undetermined.

The sequence came from a human donor in good health. The sample taken for sequencing was CD4+ T cells from blood buffy coats. The V and J genes are TRBV28 and TRBJ1-2, with D possibly TRBD1 on 5 matching bases. The CDR3 bases are TGTGCCAGCAGTTCGGGGCAGAAGACCGGAGGCTACACCTTC. It yields the protein CASSSGQKTGGYTF.